The entry below gives a single T cell receptor beta chain sequence along with its context. The antigen remains undetermined. Germline lookup yields CDR1 SGHDN and CDR2 FVKESK. The V and J ends lost 0 bases and 5 bases respectively, with 19 bases between them. The CDR3 has 18 amino acids. This record belongs to a study of T cell repertoires in aging, cancer and after chemotherapy. Whole-study findings and limits: Across the chemotherapy interval, each cancer cohort showed higher median generation probability, suggesting thymic rebound. In hematological cancer patients, infiltrated lymphoid organs may have impaired thymic emigration or peripheral T cell expansion. Compared with age-matched healthy donors, untreated hematological or solid cancer patients showed higher blood TCR clonality.

The template was genomic DNA from peripheral blood, not RNA. Rearranged V-D-J TRB sequences were amplified with a mixed TRB-A/B primer pool. TCRdb used MiXCR to reprocess the multiplex PCR reads, holding one entry per CDR3 protein. This sample has 5,000 to 6,500 distinct CDR3 sequences, with approximately 38% found just once. The sequencing input was blood. The sequence was collected from a human donor with a blood cancer. The V gene is TRBV14, the J gene TRBJ2-2, with no clear D. CDR3 amino acids: CASSQDGSWLRRTGELFF. The CDR3 DNA reads as TGTGCCAGCAGCCAAGATGGAAGTTGGTTACGCAGGACCGGGGAGCTGTTTTTT.